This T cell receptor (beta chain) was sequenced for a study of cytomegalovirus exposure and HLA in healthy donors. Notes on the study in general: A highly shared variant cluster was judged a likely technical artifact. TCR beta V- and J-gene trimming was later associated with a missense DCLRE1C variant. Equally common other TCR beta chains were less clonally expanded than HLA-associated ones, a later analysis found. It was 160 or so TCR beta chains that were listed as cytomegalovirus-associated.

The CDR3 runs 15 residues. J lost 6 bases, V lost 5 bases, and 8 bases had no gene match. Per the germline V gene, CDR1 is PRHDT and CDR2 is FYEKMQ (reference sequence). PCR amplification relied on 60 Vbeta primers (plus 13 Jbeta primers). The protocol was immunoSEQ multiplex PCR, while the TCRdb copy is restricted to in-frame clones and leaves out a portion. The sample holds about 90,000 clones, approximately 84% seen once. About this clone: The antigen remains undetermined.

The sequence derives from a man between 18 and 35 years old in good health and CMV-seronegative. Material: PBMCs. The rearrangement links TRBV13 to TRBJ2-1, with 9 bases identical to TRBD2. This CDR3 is CASSPSGKGSNEQFF. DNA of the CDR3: TGTGCCAGCAGCCCTAGCGGGAAGGGAAGCAATGAGCAGTTCTTC.